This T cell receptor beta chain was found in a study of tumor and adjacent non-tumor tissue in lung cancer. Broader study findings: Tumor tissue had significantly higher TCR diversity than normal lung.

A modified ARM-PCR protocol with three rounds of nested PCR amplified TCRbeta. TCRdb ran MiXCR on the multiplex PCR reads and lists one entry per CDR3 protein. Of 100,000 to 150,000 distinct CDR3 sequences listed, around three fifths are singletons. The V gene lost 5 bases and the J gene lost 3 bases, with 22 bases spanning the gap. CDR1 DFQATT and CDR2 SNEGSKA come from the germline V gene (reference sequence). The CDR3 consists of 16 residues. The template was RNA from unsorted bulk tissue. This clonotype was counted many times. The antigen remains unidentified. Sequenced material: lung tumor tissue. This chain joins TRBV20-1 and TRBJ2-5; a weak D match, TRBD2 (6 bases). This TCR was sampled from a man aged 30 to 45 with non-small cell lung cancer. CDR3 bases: TGCAGTGCTCCCGGGACTCTCACCCCGCGAGAAGAGACCCAGTACTTC. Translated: CSAPGTLTPREETQYF.